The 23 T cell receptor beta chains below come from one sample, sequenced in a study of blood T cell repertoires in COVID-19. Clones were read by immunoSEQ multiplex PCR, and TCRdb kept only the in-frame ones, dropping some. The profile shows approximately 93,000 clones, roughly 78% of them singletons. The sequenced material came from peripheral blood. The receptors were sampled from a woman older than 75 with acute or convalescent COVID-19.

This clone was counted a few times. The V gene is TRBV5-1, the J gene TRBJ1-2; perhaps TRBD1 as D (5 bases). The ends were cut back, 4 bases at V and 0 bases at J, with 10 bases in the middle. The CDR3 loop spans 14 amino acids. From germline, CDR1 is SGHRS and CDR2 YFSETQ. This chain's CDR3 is CASSRGTANYGYTF. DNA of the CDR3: TGCGCCAGCAGCAGGGGAACAGCTAACTATGGCTACACCTTC. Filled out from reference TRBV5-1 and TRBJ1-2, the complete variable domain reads KAGVTQTPRYLIKTRGQQVTLSCSPISGHRSVSWYQQTPGQGLQFLFEYFSETQRNKGNFPGRFSGRQFSNSRSEMNVSTLELGDSALYLCASSRGTANYGYTFGSGTRLTVV.

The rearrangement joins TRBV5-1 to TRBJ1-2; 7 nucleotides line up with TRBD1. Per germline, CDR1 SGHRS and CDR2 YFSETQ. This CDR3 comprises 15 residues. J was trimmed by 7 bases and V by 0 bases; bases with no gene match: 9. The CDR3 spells CASSLGAGGIGGYTF. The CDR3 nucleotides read TGCGCCAGCAGCTTGGGTGCAGGGGGAATAGGTGGCTACACCTTC. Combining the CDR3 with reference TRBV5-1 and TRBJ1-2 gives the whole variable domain KAGVTQTPRYLIKTRGQQVTLSCSPISGHRSVSWYQQTPGQGLQFLFEYFSETQRNKGNFPGRFSGRQFSNSRSEMNVSTLELGDSALYLCASSLGAGGIGGYTFGSGTRLTVV.

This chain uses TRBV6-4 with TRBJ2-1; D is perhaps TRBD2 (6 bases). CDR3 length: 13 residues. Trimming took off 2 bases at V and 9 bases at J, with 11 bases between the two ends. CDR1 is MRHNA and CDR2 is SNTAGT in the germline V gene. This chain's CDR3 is CASSDGGAGEQFF. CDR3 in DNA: TGTGCCAGCAGTGACGGAGGGGCAGGTGAGCAGTTCTTC.

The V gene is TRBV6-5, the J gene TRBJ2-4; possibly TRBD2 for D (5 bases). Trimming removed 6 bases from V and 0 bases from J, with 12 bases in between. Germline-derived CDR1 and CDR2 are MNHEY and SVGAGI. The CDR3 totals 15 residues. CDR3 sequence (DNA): TGTGCCAGCAGGGGCGAGGACTTAGCCAAAAACATTCAGTACTTC. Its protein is CASRGEDLAKNIQYF.

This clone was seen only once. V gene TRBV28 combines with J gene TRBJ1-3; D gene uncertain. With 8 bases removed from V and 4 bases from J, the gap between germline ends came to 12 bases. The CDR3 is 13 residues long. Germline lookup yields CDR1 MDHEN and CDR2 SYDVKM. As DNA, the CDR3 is TGTGCCAGCGAGAAGTCGGGGGGAAACACCATATATTTT. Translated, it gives CASEKSGGNTIYF.

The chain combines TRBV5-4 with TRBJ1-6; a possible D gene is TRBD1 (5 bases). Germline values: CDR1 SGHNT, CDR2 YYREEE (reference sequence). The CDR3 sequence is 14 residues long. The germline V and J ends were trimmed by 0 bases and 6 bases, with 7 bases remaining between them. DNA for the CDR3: TGTGCCAGCAGCTTGGAGACAGCTAATTCACCCCTCCACTTT. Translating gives CASSLETANSPLHF.

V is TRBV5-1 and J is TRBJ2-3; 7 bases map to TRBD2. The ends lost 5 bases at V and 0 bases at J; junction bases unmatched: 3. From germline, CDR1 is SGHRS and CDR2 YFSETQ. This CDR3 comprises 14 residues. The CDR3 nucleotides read TGCGCCAGCAGGTCGGGGGGTAGCACAGATACGCAGTATTTT. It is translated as CASRSGGSTDTQYF.

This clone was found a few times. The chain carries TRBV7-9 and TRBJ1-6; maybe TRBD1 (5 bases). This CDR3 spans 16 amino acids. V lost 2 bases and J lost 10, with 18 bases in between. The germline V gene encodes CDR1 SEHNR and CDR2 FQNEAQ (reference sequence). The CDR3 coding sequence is TGTGCCAGCAGCTTAAGCGGGGGTTATATGGGATCACCCCTCCACTTT. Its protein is CASSLSGGYMGSPLHF. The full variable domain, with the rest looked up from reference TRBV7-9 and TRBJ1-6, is DTGVSQNPRHKITKRGQNVTFRCDPISEHNRLYWYRQTLGQGPEFLTYFQNEAQLEKSRLLSDRFSAERPKGSFSTLEIQRTEQGDSAMYLCASSLSGGYMGSPLHFGNGTRLTVT.

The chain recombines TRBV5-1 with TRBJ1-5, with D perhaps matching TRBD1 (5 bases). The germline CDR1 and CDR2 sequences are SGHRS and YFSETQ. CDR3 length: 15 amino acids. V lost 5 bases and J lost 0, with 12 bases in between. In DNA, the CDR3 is TGCGCCAGCAGTCCCGTGGGGGGTAGCAATCAGCCCCAGCATTTT. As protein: CASSPVGGSNQPQHF.

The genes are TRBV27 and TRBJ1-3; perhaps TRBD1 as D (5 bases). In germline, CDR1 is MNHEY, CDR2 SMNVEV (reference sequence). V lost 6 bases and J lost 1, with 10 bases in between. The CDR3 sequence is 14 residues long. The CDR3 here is CASREGVSGNTIYF. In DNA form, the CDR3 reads TGTGCCAGCAGGGAAGGGGTTTCTGGAAACACCATATATTTT.

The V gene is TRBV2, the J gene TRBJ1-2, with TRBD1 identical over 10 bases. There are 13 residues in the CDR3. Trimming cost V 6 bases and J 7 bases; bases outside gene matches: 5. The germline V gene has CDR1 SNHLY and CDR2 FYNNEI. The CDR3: CASSADRGLGYTF. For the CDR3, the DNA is TGTGCCAGCAGCGCCGACAGGGGGCTTGGCTACACCTTC.

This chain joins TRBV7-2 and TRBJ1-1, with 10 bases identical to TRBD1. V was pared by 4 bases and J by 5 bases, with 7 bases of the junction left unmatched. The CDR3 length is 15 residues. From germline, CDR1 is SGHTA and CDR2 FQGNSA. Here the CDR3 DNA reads TGTGCCAGCAGCTCCCGACAGGGGGCCGGGACTGAAGCTTTCTTT. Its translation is CASSSRQGAGTEAFF. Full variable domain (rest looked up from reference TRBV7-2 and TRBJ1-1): GAGVSQSPSNKVTEKGKDVELRCDPISGHTALYWYRQSLGQGLEFLIYFQGNSAPDKSGLPSDRFSAERTGGSVSTLTIQRTQQEDSAVYLCASSSRQGAGTEAFFGQGTRLTVV.

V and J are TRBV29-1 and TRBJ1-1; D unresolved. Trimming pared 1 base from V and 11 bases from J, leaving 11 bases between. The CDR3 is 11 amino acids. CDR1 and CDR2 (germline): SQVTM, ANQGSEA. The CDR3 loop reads CSVEVLTAAFF. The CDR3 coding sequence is TGCAGCGTTGAAGTGCTAACCGCGGCTTTCTTT.

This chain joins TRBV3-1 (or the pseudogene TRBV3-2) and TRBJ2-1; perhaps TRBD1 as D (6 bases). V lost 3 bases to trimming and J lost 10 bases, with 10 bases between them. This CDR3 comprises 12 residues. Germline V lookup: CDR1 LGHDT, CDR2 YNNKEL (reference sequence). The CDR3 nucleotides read TGTGCCAGCAGCCAGAGGGGGTTAGAGCAGTTCTTC. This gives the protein CASSQRGLEQFF.

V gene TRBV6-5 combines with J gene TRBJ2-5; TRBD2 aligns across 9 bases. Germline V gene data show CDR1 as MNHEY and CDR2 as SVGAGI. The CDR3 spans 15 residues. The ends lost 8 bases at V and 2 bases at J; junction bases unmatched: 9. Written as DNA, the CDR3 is TGTGCCAGCCGACTAGCGGATCAATTTCAAGAGACCCAGTACTTC. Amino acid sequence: CASRLADQFQETQYF.

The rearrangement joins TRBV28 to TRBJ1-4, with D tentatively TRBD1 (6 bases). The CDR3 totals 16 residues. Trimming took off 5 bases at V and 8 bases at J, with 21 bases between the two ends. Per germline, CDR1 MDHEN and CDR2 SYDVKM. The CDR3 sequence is CASSPGGRGKREKLFF. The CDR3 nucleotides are TGTGCCAGCAGTCCCGGGGGGCGGGGTAAAAGGGAAAAACTGTTTTTT.

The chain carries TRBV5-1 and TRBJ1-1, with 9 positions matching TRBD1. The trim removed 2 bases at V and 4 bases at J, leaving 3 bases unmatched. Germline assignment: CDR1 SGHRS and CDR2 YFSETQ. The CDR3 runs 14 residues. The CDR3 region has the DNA TGCGCCAGCAGCTTCGGGACAGGGATCACTGAAGCTTTCTTT. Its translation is CASSFGTGITEAFF.

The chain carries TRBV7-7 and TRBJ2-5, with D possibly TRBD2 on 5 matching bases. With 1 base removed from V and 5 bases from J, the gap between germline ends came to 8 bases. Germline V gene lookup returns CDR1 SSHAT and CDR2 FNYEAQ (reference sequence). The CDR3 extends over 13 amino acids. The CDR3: CASSLERRETQYF. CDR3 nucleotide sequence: TGTGCCAGCAGCTTAGAAAGGAGGGAGACCCAGTACTTC. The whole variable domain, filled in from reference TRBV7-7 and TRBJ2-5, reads GAGVSQSPRYKVTKRGQDVTLRCDPISSHATLYWYQQALGQGPEFLTYFNYEAQPDKSGLPSDRFSAERPEGSISTLTIQRTEQRDSAMYRCASSLERRETQYFGPGTRLLVL.

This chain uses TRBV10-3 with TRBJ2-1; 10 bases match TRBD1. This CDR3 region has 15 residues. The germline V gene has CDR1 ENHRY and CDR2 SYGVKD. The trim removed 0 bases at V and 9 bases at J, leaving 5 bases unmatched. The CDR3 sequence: CAISESRQGAGEQFF. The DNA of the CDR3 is TGTGCCATCAGTGAGTCGCGACAGGGGGCTGGTGAGCAGTTCTTC.

The chain's CDR3 is CAVSGGPHEQFF. CDR3 DNA: TGTGCCGTCTCCGGAGGGCCACATGAGCAGTTCTTC. The chain joins TRBV10-3 to TRBJ2-1, with D tentatively TRBD2 (6 bases). The germline CDR1 and CDR2 sequences are ENHRY and SYGVKD. The CDR3 runs to 12 residues. V gave up 11 bases and J gave up 8 bases, with 16 bases separating them.

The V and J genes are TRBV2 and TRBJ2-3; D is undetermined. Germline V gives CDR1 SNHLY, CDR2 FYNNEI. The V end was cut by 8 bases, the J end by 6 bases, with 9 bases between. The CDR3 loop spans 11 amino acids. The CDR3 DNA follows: TGTGCCAGCTATACACCGGATACGCAGTATTTT. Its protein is CASYTPDTQYF.

CDR3 amino acids: CASSVGQSYEQYF. CDR3 nucleotides: TGTGCCAGCAGCGTAGGACAATCCTACGAGCAGTACTTC. The chain joins TRBV9 to TRBJ2-7, with D uncertain. Trimming stripped 0 bases from V and 1 base from J, with 5 bases between. Germline lookup yields CDR1 SGDLS and CDR2 YYNGEE. The CDR3 has 13 residues.

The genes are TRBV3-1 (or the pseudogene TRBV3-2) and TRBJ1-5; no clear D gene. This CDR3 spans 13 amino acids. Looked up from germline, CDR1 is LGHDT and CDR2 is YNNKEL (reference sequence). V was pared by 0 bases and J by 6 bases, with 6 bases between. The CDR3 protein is CASSQDRVQPQHF. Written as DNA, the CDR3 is TGTGCCAGCAGCCAAGATCGTGTTCAGCCCCAGCATTTT.